The 30 T cell receptor beta chains listed next were all sequenced from one sample in a study of shared clonotypes between healthy human individuals. Data came from immunoSEQ multiplex PCR; TCRdb stores just in-frame clones and leaves some out. Found here are roughly 2,500,000 clones, 93% of them singletons; the top ten hold more than 0.35%. The sequencing input was naive CD4+ T cells from PBMCs. Subset of the sample: CD45RA+ positively selected. Source of these receptors: a man aged 18 to 35 in good health. Some clones in this sample may be carry-over from other donors' samples.

The chain employs TRBV23-1 and TRBJ2-2; D unresolved. TRBV23-1 falls under the ORF class, with uncertain function. This CDR3 is 13 amino acids long. V was shortened by 8 bases and J by 4 bases, with 11 bases between the two germline ends. The CDR3 reads CASGKGFTGELFF. The CDR3 DNA is TGCGCCAGCGGAAAAGGGTTCACCGGGGAGCTGTTTTTT.

This clone was found once. The V gene is TRBV6-6, the J gene TRBJ2-7; 10 bases agree with TRBD2. Germline V lookup: CDR1 MNHNY, CDR2 SVGAGI (reference sequence). V lost 10 bases and J lost 0; bases outside the gene matches: 6. The CDR3 length is 14 residues. In nucleotides, the CDR3 is TGTGCCACGACCTTAGCGGGGGGCTCCTACGAGCAGTACTTC. Protein sequence: CATTLAGGSYEQYF.

The chain carries TRBV5-1 and TRBJ2-2, with 10 bases lining up with TRBD1. Germline assignment: CDR1 SGHRS and CDR2 YFSETQ. Trimming removed 0 bases from V and 6 bases from J; junction bases left unmatched: 2. The CDR3 consists of 15 residues. The CDR3 reads CASSLAGQGSGELFF. CDR3 DNA: TGCGCCAGCAGCTTGGCGGGACAGGGGTCCGGGGAGCTGTTTTTT.

The chain joins TRBV6-1 to TRBJ2-3; TRBD2 is a possible D gene (6 bases). There are 15 residues in the CDR3. Germline V gene data show CDR1 as MNHNS and CDR2 as SASEGT. V lost 8 bases, J lost 0 bases, and 15 bases lay in between. The CDR3 here is CASRRLGTSTDTQYF. The CDR3 nucleotides are TGTGCCAGCCGGCGACTAGGGACTAGCACAGATACGCAGTATTTT.

The chain combines TRBV5-4 with TRBJ1-2; 7 bases agree with TRBD1. In germline, CDR1 is SGHNT, CDR2 YYREEE (reference sequence). The trim removed 4 bases at V and 6 bases at J, leaving 12 bases unmatched. CDR3 length equals 15 residues. The DNA for the CDR3 is TGTGCCAGCAGCATCAGCCGGGACAGAAAGCATGGCTACACCTTC. It codes for CASSISRDRKHGYTF. Variable domain in full (rest from reference TRBV5-4 and TRBJ1-2): ETGVTQSPTHLIKTRGQQVTLRCSSQSGHNTVSWYQQALGQGPQFIFQYYREEENGRGNFPPRFSGLQFPNYSSELNVNALELDDSALYLCASSISRDRKHGYTFGSGTRLTVV.

V and J are TRBV5-1 and TRBJ2-2, with 10 bases fitting TRBD1. In germline, CDR1 is SGHRS, CDR2 YFSETQ. This CDR3 comprises 17 residues. V lost 4 bases to trimming and J lost 3 bases; unmatched junction nucleotides: 9. The CDR3 loop is CASSDNPGTGDTGELFF. CDR3 in DNA: TGCGCCAGCAGCGACAACCCCGGGACAGGGGACACCGGGGAGCTGTTTTTT.

This clone occurred once. The chain combines TRBV29-1 with TRBJ1-2; D is perhaps TRBD1 (6 bases). From germline, CDR1 is SQVTM and CDR2 ANQGSEA. Trimming shortened V by 7 bases and J by 5 bases, and 17 bases separated the two germline ends. This CDR3 contains 13 residues. The CDR3 loop is CSAEPDGQYGYTF. Written as DNA, the CDR3 is TGCAGCGCCGAGCCCGACGGACAGTATGGCTACACCTTC.

This clone has only one observation. The genes are TRBV30 and TRBJ2-5, with D unresolved. V dropped 5 bases and J dropped 2 bases, with 9 bases sitting between them. Germline-derived CDR1 and CDR2 are GTSNPN and SVGIG (reference sequence). This CDR3 region has 12 residues. This CDR3 reads CAWEARQETQYF. Here the CDR3 DNA reads TGTGCCTGGGAAGCGAGACAAGAGACCCAGTACTTC.

V and J are TRBV7-3 and TRBJ2-3; possible D gene TRBD1, 5 bases. Germline V gene lookup returns CDR1 SGHTA and CDR2 FQGTGA. CDR3 size: 12 residues. V was cut by 3 bases and J by 9 bases, with 10 bases left in between. CDR3 amino acids: CASSFDQGTQYF. In DNA form, the CDR3 reads TGTGCCAGCAGCTTCGACCAGGGCACGCAGTATTTT. Supplemented by reference TRBV7-3 and TRBJ2-3, the full variable domain reads GAGVSQTPSNKVTEKGKYVELRCDPISGHTALYWYRQSLGQGPEFLIYFQGTGAADDSGLPNDRFFAVRPEGSVSTLKIQRTERGDSAVYLCASSFDQGTQYFGPGTRLTVL.

CDR3 region: CASSISGGSITYEQYF. In DNA, the CDR3 is TGTGCCAGTAGTATCTCCGGGGGATCGATTACCTACGAGCAGTACTTC. This chain links TRBV19 with TRBJ2-7, with D possibly matching TRBD2 (6 bases). This CDR3 region has 16 residues. V was pared by 3 bases and J by 2 bases, with 17 bases between. In germline, CDR1 is LNHDA, CDR2 SQIVND (reference sequence).

The J gene is TRBJ1-2, the V gene TRBV29-1; 9 bases map to TRBD1. J gave up 8 bases and V 3 bases, and 10 bases lay outside the gene matches. The CDR3 extends over 14 amino acids. Germline lookup yields CDR1 SQVTM and CDR2 ANQGSEA. The CDR3 nucleotides read TGCAGCGTTGAGTACAGGGGGCTTGTAGGGGGCTACACCTTC. Protein product: CSVEYRGLVGGYTF.

The chain joins TRBV4-2 to TRBJ2-3; D tentatively fits TRBD1 or TRBD2 (5 bases each). The germline gives CDR1 LGHNA, CDR2 YNFKEQ. Trimming removed 0 bases from V and 3 bases from J, with 10 bases in between. This CDR3 has 15 amino acids. CDR3 region: CASSQEGVGTDTQYF. CDR3 sequence (DNA): TGTGCCAGCAGCCAAGAGGGGGTTGGGACAGATACGCAGTATTTT.

This clone was observed once. The J gene is TRBJ1-5, the V gene TRBV18; the D is unclear. Trimming shortened V by 1 base and J by 3 bases, and 10 bases separated the two germline ends. The CDR3 is made up of 15 amino acids. Germline lookup yields CDR1 KGHSH and CDR2 LQKENI. The CDR3 region is CASSPQGFINQPQHF. For the CDR3, the DNA is TGTGCCAGCTCACCACAGGGATTCATCAATCAGCCCCAGCATTTT.

This clone has more than one count but fewer than ten. The chain has TRBV6-6 and TRBJ1-1, with 8 bases fitting TRBD1. Germline CDR1 reads MNHNY; CDR2 reads SVGAGI (reference sequence). There are 15 residues in the CDR3. After removal of 5 bases from V and 4 bases from J, the junction contained 9 bases not matched to a gene. The CDR3 nucleotides are TGTGCCAGCAGTAGACAGGGGTTGAGTAGCACTGAAGCTTTCTTT. Translation: CASSRQGLSSTEAFF.

The chain couples TRBV5-8 to TRBJ2-1; 7 bases fit TRBD1. There are 15 residues in the CDR3. The germline gives CDR1 SGHTS, CDR2 YDEGEE. With 1 base clipped from V and 4 bases from J, the junction kept 5 bases outside the gene matches. The CDR3 here is CASSLRGGRYNEQFF. Written as DNA, the CDR3 is TGTGCCAGCAGCTTGAGAGGGGGCAGGTACAATGAGCAGTTCTTC.

CDR3 coding DNA: TGTGCCAGCAGATCGGGGACCGCTTATAGCAATCAGCCCCAGCATTTT. This encodes CASRSGTAYSNQPQHF. This chain links TRBV28 with TRBJ1-5; D may be TRBD1 (5 bases). CDR1 and CDR2 from the germline V gene are MDHEN and SYDVKM. Trimming stripped 6 bases from V and 0 bases from J, with 15 bases between. CDR3 length: 16 amino acids.

A note on this clone: At the DNA level, this CDR3 is encoded by other sequences in the same sample as well. The CDR3 reads CASSYSTDTQYF. The CDR3 DNA follows: TGTGCCAGCAGCTATAGCACAGATACGCAGTATTTT. The chain recombines TRBV7-2 with TRBJ2-3; D is undetermined. Germline V CDR1 and CDR2: SGHTA, FQGNSA. This CDR3 region has 12 residues. The V end lost 4 bases, the J end lost 0 bases, and 2 bases lay between the germline ends.

This clone was recorded once. The rearrangement links TRBV28 to TRBJ2-5, with D perhaps matching TRBD1 or TRBD2 (5 bases each). Judging by the DNA end, TRBJ2-7 fits better; the J call may be wrong. Germline V gives CDR1 MDHEN, CDR2 SYDVKM. There are 14 residues in the CDR3. CDR3 sequence: CASRYGAPSYEQYF. The DNA of the CDR3 is TGTGCCAGCCGCTACGGGGCCCCGTCCTACGAGCAGTACTTC.

This chain links TRBV7-2 with TRBJ1-2, with 8 bases aligning to TRBD1. The J segment lost 1 base and the V segment lost 5 bases, leaving 6 bases of the junction unmatched. The CDR3 covers 15 residues. In germline, CDR1 is SGHTA, CDR2 FQGNSA. The CDR3 DNA reads as TGTGCCAGCAGCCCAGACAGGGGCCTTAACTATGGCTACACCTTC. This encodes CASSPDRGLNYGYTF.

This clone appeared a single time. The genes are TRBV10-3 and TRBJ2-1; 12 bases are shared with TRBD2. CDR1 is ENHRY and CDR2 is SYGVKD in the germline V gene. The CDR3 length is 14 residues. The J segment lost 6 bases and the V segment lost 11 bases, leaving 8 bases of the junction unmatched. The CDR3 DNA follows: TGTGCCTCCAGGACTAGCGGGATTATCAATGAGCAGTTCTTC. Residues: CASRTSGIINEQFF.

V is TRBV30 and J is TRBJ1-2; no reliable D call. This CDR3 region has 13 residues. The V end was cut by 3 bases, the J end by 3 bases, with 11 bases between. Per germline, CDR1 GTSNPN and CDR2 SVGIG (reference sequence). The CDR3 coding sequence is TGTGCCTGGAGCCCCGGTCCCGACTATGGCTACACCTTC. Its protein is CAWSPGPDYGYTF.

The rearrangement joins TRBV7-6 to TRBJ2-5, with D possibly TRBD2 on 5 matching bases. The germline gives CDR1 SGHVS, CDR2 FNYEAQ. The CDR3 covers 15 residues. Trimming left V 4 bases short and J 0 bases short, with 12 bases between. The DNA for the CDR3 is TGTGCCAGCAGCTACATACGGGATTACCAAGAGACCCAGTACTTC. Translating gives CASSYIRDYQETQYF. Full variable domain (missing parts from reference TRBV7-6 and TRBJ2-5): GAGVSQSPRYKVTKRGQDVALRCDPISGHVSLYWYRQALGQGPEFLTYFNYEAQQDKSGLPNDRFSAERPEGSISTLTIQRTEQRDSAMYRCASSYIRDYQETQYFGPGTRLLVL.

The rearrangement links TRBV11-2 to TRBJ2-7; TRBD1 aligns across 9 bases. CDR3 length: 18 residues. Trimming removed 4 bases from V and 2 bases from J; junction bases left unmatched: 15. The germline gives CDR1 SGHAT, CDR2 FQNNGV. The CDR3: CASSSRTPGTGLTYEQYF. The CDR3 DNA sequence: TGTGCCAGCAGCTCACGAACCCCCGGGACAGGGCTAACCTACGAGCAGTACTTC. Looking up the rest from reference TRBV11-2 and TRBJ2-7 gives the full variable domain: EAGVAQSPRYKIIEKRQSVAFWCNPISGHATLYWYQQILGQGPKLLIQFQNNGVVDDSQLPKDRFSAERLKGVDSTLKIQPAKLEDSAVYLCASSSRTPGTGLTYEQYFGPGTRLTVT.

The chain recombines TRBV28 with TRBJ2-5; a weak D match, TRBD2 (5 bases). The V and J ends lost 7 bases and 3 bases respectively, with 21 bases between them. Per germline, CDR1 MDHEN and CDR2 SYDVKM. The CDR3 runs to 16 residues. The DNA for the CDR3 is TGTGCCAGCACCTGGTATGGGCGCCCGGGAAAAGAGACCCAGTACTTC. This codes for CASTWYGRPGKETQYF.

This clone was detected once. The rearrangement uses TRBV5-4 and TRBJ2-2; 7 bases agree with TRBD1. The CDR3 contains 15 residues. Trimming removed 3 bases from V and 4 bases from J; junction bases left unmatched: 6. Per the germline V gene, CDR1 is SGHNT and CDR2 is YYREEE (reference sequence). The CDR3 sequence is CASSSGQSATGELFF. CDR3 DNA sequence: TGTGCCAGCAGCTCGGGACAGTCGGCCACCGGGGAGCTGTTTTTT.

The chain uses TRBV7-2 and TRBJ2-3, with a possible D match to TRBD2 (5 bases). The CDR3 has 14 amino acids. Trimming stripped 5 bases from V and 6 bases from J, with 15 bases between. Germline CDR1 SGHTA, CDR2 FQGNSA. In DNA form, the CDR3 reads TGTGCCAGCAGCAGCTCCGGGGTTAGTGATACGCAGTATTTT. The encoded protein is CASSSSGVSDTQYF.

V and J are TRBV29-1 and TRBJ1-3, with a possible D match to TRBD1 (5 bases). The CDR3 spans 15 residues. Trimming stripped 0 bases from V and 4 bases from J, with 13 bases between. Germline CDR1 is SQVTM and CDR2 is ANQGSEA. CDR3 nucleotide sequence: TGCAGCGTTGAAGATCGTCCAGGGTCAGGAAACACCATATATTTT. Amino acids: CSVEDRPGSGNTIYF.

V is TRBV2 and J is TRBJ2-2; 7 nucleotides line up with TRBD2. Unmatched junction bases numbered 11, after V lost 8 bases and J lost 8 bases. CDR3 length equals 14 residues. Germline V lookup: CDR1 SNHLY, CDR2 FYNNEI. CDR3 sequence: CASWASGSYGELFF. The CDR3 bases are TGTGCCAGCTGGGCTAGCGGCTCTTATGGGGAGCTGTTTTTT.

This clone came up once. The chain recombines TRBV6-1 with TRBJ1-5; no definite D call. V lost 1 base, J lost 1 base, and 11 bases lay in between. This CDR3 spans 16 amino acids. The germline gives CDR1 MNHNS, CDR2 SASEGT. In DNA, the CDR3 is TGTGCCAGCAGTGAAGGGATTCGGGAGAGCAATCAGCCCCAGCATTTT. Translation gives CASSEGIRESNQPQHF.

V is TRBV27 and J is TRBJ2-1; D ambiguous. With 5 bases removed from V and 0 bases from J, the gap between germline ends came to 14 bases. CDR3 size: 16 residues. In germline, CDR1 is MNHEY, CDR2 SMNVEV (reference sequence). CDR3 region: CASSQARTSSYNEQFF. The CDR3 nucleotides read TGTGCCAGCAGTCAAGCTAGGACGAGCTCCTACAATGAGCAGTTCTTC.